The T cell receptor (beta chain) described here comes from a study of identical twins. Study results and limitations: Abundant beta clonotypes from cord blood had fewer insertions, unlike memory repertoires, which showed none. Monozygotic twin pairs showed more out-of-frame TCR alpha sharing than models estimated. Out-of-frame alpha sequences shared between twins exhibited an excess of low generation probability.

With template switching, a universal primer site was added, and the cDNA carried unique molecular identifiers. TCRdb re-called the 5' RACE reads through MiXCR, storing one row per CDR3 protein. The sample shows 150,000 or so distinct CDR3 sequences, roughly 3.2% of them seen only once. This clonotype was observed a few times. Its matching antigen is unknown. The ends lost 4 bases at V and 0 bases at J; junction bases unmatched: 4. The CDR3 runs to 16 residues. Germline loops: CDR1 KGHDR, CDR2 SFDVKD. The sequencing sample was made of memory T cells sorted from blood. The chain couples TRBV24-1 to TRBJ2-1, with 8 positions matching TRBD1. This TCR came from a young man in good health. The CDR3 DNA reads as TGTGCCACCAGTGACTCCGGGACAGGCTCCTACAATGAGCAGTTCTTC. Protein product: CATSDSGTGSYNEQFF.